This entry lists 4 T cell receptor beta chains sequenced from one sample in a study of blood T cell repertoires in COVID-19. Sequenced by immunoSEQ multiplex PCR; TCRdb stores in-frame clones only, minus some. The sample has some 200,000 clones, approximately 84% seen once; the top ten hold roughly 6.9%. What was sequenced was PBMCs or T cells enriched from blood (not recorded which). Receptors were obtained from a man aged 40-49 years who had recovered from COVID-19.

The V call is TRBV19, the J call TRBJ1-3; D is undetermined. The V end lost 1 base, the J end lost 0 bases, and 7 bases lay between the germline ends. Germline V gene lookup returns CDR1 LNHDA and CDR2 SQIVND (reference sequence). The CDR3 extends over 15 amino acids. The CDR3 bases are TGTGCCAGTAGTATAGGACTCGGCTCTGGAAACACCATATATTTT. Its translation: CASSIGLGSGNTIYF.

V and J are TRBV5-5 and TRBJ2-3; weak D call: TRBD1 (6 bases). From germline, CDR1 is SGHKS and CDR2 YYEKEE (reference sequence). V was cut by 6 bases and J by 2 bases, with 13 bases left in between. The CDR3 runs 14 residues. The CDR3 protein is CASNTGTITDTQYF. The CDR3, as DNA: TGTGCCAGCAACACAGGGACCATCACAGATACGCAGTATTTT.

This clone has just a few counts. J is TRBJ2-5 and V is TRBV7-9; TRBD1 is a possible D gene (6 bases). V was clipped by 0 bases and J by 4 bases, with 9 bases between them. The CDR3 sequence is 14 residues long. Germline V lookup: CDR1 SEHNR, CDR2 FQNEAQ (reference sequence). This CDR3 is CASSLARGGETQYF. For the CDR3, the DNA is TGTGCCAGCAGCTTAGCCAGGGGTGGAGAGACCCAGTACTTC.

This chain links TRBV7-9 with TRBJ1-2, with TRBD1 as a possible D gene (6 bases). V lost 4 bases, J lost 5 bases, and 14 bases lay in between. This CDR3 is built from 14 residues. CDR1 is SEHNR and CDR2 is FQNEAQ in the germline V gene (reference sequence). The CDR3 reads CASSSRTALYGYTF. CDR3 nucleotide sequence: TGTGCCAGCAGCTCAAGGACAGCCCTTTATGGCTACACCTTC.